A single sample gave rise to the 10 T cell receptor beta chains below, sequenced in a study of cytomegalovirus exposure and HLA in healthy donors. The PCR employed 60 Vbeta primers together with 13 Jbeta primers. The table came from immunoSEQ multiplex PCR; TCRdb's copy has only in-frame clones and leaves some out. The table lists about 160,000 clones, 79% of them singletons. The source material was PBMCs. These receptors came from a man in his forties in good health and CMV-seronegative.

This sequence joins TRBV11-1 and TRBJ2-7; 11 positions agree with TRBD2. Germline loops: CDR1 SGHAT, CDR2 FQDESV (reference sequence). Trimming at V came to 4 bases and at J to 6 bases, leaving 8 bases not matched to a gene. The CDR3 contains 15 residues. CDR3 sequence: CASSSTLAGGFEQYF. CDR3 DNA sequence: TGTGCCAGCAGCTCAACCCTAGCGGGAGGATTCGAGCAGTACTTC.

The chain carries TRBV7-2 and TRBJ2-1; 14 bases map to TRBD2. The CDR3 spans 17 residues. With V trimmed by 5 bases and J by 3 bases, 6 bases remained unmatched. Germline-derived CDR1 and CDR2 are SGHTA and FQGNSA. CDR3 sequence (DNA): TGTGCCAGCAGCCGGGGGACTAGCGGGAGAATCTACAATGAGCAGTTCTTC. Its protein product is CASSRGTSGRIYNEQFF.

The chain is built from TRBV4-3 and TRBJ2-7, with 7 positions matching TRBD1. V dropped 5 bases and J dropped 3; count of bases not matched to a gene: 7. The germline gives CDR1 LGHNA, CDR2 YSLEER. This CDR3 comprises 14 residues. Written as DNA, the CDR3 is TGCGCCAGCAGCTTCGACAGGGCGGGCTACGAGCAGTACTTC. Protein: CASSFDRAGYEQYF.

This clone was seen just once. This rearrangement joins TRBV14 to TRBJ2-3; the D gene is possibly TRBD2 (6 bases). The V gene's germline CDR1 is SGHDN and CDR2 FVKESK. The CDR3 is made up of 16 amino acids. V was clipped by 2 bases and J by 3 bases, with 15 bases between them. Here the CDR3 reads CASSQHLARVTDTQYF. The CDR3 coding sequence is TGTGCCAGCAGCCAACACCTAGCGAGGGTAACAGATACGCAGTATTTT.

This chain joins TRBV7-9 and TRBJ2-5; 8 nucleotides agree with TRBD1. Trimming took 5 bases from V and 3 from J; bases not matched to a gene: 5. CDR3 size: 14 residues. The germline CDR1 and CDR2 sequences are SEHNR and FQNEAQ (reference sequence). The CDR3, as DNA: TGTGCCAGCAGCCCAGGGGGCTGGGAAGAGACCCAGTACTTC. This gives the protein CASSPGGWEETQYF. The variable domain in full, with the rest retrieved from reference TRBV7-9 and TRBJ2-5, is DTGVSQNPRHKITKRGQNVTFRCDPISEHNRLYWYRQTLGQGPEFLTYFQNEAQLEKSRLLSDRFSAERPKGSFSTLEIQRTEQGDSAMYLCASSPGGWEETQYFGPGTRLLVL.

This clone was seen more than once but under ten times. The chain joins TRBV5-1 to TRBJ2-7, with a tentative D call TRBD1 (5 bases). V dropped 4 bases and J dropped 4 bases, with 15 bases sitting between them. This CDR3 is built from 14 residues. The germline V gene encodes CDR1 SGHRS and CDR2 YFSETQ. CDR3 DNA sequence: TGCGCCAGCAGCCGTCAGTCAGGGCTATACGAGCAGTACTTC. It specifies CASSRQSGLYEQYF.

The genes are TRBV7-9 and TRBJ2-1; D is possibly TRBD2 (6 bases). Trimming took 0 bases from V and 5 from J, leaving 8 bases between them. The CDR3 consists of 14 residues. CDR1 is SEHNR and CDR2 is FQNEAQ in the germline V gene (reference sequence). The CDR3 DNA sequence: TGTGCCAGCAGCTTAGCGGGAGGAAACAATGAGCAGTTCTTC. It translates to CASSLAGGNNEQFF.

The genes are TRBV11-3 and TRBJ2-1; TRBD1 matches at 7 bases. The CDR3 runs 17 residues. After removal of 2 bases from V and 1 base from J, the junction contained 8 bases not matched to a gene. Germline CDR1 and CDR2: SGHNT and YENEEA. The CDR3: CASSLSGSGGSYNEQFF. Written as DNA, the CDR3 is TGTGCCAGCAGCTTAAGTGGGTCAGGGGGTTCCTACAATGAGCAGTTCTTC.

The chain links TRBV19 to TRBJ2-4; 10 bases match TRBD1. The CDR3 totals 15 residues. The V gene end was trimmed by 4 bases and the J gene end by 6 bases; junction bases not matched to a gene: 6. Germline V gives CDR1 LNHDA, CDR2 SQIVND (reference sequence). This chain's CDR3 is CASSNPWTGGNIQYF. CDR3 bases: TGTGCCAGTAGTAATCCCTGGACAGGGGGAAACATTCAGTACTTC.

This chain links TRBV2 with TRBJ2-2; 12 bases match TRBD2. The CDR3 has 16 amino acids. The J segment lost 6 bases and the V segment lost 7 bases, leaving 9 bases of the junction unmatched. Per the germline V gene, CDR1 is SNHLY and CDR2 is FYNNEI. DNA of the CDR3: TGTGCCAGCAAACCCCCTAGCGGGAGGGCGGCCGGGGAGCTGTTTTTT. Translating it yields CASKPPSGRAAGELFF.